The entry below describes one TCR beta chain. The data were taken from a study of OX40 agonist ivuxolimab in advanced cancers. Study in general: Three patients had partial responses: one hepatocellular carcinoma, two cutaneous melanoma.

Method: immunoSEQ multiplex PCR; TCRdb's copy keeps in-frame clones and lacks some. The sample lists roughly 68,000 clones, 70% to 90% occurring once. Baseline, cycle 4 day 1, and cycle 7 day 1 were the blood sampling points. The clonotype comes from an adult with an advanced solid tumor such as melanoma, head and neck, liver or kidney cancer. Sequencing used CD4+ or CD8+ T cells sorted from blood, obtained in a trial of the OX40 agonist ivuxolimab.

CDR3 sequence: CAWSGDSNTGELFF. CDR3 nucleotide sequence: TGTGCCTGGAGTGGGGACTCGAACACCGGGGAGCTGTTTTTT. The rearrangement links TRBV30 to TRBJ2-2; possible D gene TRBD2, 6 bases. The CDR3 runs to 14 residues. Trimming took 1 base from V and 0 from J, leaving 6 bases between them. In germline, CDR1 is GTSNPN, CDR2 SVGIG (reference sequence).